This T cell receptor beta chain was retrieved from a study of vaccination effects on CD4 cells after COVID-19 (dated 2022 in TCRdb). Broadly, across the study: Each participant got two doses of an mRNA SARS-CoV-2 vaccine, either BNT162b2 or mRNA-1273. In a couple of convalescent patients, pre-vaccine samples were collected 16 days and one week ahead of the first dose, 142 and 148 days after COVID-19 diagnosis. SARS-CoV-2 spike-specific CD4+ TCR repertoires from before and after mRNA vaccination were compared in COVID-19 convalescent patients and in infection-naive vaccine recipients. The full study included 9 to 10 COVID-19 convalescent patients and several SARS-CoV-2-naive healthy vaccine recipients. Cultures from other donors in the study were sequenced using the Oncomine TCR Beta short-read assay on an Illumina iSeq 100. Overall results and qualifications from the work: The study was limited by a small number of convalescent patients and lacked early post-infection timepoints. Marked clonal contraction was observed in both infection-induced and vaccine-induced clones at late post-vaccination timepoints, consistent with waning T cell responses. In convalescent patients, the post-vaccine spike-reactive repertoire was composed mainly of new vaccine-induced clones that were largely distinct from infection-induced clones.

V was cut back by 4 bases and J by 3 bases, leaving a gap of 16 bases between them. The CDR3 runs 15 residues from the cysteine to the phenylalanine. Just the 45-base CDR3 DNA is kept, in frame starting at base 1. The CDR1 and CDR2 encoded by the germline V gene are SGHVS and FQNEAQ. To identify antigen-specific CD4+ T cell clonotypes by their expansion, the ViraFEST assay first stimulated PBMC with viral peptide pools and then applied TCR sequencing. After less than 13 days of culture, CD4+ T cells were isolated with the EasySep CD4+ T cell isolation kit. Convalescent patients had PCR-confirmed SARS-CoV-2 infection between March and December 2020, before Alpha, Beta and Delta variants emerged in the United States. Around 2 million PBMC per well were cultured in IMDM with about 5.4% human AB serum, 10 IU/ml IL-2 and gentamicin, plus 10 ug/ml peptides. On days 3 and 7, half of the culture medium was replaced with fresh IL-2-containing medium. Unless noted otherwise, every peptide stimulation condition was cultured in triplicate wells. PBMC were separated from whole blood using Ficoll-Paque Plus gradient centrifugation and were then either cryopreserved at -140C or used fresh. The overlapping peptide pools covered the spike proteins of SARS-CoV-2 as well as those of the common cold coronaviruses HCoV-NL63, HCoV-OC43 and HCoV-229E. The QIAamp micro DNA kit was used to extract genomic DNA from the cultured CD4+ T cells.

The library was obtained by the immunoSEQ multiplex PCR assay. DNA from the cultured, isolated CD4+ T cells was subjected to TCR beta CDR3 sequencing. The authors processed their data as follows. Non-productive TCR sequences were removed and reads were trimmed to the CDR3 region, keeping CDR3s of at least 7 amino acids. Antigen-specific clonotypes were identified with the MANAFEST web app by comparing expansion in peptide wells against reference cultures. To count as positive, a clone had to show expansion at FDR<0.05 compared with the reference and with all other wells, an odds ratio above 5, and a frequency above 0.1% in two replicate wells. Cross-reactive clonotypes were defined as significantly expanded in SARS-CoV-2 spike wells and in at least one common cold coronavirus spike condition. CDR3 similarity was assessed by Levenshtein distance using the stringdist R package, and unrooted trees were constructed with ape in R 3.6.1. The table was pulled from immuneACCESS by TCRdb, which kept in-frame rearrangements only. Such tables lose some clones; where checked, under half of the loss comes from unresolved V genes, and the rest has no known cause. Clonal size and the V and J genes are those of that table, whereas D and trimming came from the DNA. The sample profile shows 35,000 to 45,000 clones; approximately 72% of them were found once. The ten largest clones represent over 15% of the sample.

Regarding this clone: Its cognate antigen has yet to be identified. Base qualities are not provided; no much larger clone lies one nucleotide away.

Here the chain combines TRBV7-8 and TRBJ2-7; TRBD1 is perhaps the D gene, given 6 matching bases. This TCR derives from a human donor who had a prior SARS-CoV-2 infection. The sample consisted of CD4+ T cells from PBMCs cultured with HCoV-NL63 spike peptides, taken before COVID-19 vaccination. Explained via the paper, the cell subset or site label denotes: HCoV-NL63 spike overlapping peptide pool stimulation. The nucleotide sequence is TGTGCCAGCAGCTCAAACCGGGACACCTACTACGAGCAGTACTTC. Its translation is CASSSNRDTYYEQYF.